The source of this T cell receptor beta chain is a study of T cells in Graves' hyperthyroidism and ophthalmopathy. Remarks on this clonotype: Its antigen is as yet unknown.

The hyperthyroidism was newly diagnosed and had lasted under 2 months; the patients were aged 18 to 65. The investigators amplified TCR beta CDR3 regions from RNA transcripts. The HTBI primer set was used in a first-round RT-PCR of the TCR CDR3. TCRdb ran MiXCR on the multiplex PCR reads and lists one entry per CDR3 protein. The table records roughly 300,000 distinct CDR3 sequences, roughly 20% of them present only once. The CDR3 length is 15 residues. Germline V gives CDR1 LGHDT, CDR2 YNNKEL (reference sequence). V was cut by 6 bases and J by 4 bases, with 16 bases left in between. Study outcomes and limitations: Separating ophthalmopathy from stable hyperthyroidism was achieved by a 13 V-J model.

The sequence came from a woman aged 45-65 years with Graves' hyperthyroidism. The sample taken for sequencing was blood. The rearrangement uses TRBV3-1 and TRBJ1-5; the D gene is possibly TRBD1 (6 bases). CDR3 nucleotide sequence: TGTGCCAGCAGTCCGACAGGACAGTCGAATCAGCCCCAGCATTTT. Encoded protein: CASSPTGQSNQPQHF.